This T cell receptor beta chain was sequenced in a study of Graves' ophthalmopathy and Graves' hyperthyroidism (dated by TCRdb to the late 2010s). For the study in its entirety: Peripheral blood samples were taken at the time of initial diagnosis, before any treatment was given. A discovery set of 95 to 100 patients (approximately 42 ophthalmopathy, 57 stable hyperthyroidism) was enrolled to explore V-J signatures distinguishing ophthalmopathy from hyperthyroidism. Following sample collection, hyperthyroidism patients were given methimazole at a starting dose of 30 mg daily, and ophthalmopathy patients were given high-dose intravenous methylprednisolone. To tell Graves' ophthalmopathy apart from Graves' hyperthyroidism, and to predict which patients would progress to ophthalmopathy, the study relied on TCR beta repertoire signatures. In total, some 140 blood samples were TCR-sequenced: under 45 ophthalmopathy, some 75 hyperthyroidism and about 17 hyperthyroidism-to-ophthalmopathy patients. An independent validation cohort was composed of roughly 18 hyperthyroidism patients and over 15 patients who later progressed from hyperthyroidism to ophthalmopathy. T-cell repertoires of thyroid tissue and blood were compared in about six hyperthyroidism patients.

Spanning cysteine to phenylalanine, the CDR3 consists of 14 amino acids. The kept DNA is CDR3 alone, 42 bases in frame from the first base. V loses 8 bases, J loses 2 bases, and the germline ends lie 18 bases apart. CDR1 SQVTM and CDR2 ANQGSEA were looked up in the germline V gene. For repertoire sequencing, the TCR beta CDR3 regions were amplified from RNA transcripts. The first round of RT-PCR was done with HTBI primers and the Qiagen OneStep RT-PCR kit, and was followed by a second round of multiplex PCR, then size selection and purification. Libraries were sequenced on an Illumina HiSeq2000 using paired-end 100 bp reads. In the paper's pipeline: Reads were processed with SOAPnuke, discarding reads with adapters, uncalled bases, mean Phred below 15, or no exact constant-primer or identifier match. High-quality paired reads were merged with COPE v1.2.5. Each unique nucleotide sequence was treated as a clonotype, and MiTCR v1.1 was used to align the clonotypes to the IMGT TRB V, D and J references. Only V-J combinations with frequency above 0.0001 were analysed, covering approximately 99% of repertoires. For each V-J combination, a TCR clonal expansion and chaos score was defined as F50 clonal expansion divided by the chaos observed in the TCRdist matrix. Welch's t-statistics and random forest were used to reduce the features to approximately 13 V-J combinations, which were then used as input to a naive Bayes classifier. The Morisita-Horn index was used to measure how similar the thyroid and blood repertoires were. The public reads were reanalyzed by TCRdb: fastp trimming at Q25, MiXCR alignment, in-frame beta chains only. CDR3 protein sequences are deduplicated, and each keeps its most common genes and DNA. TCRdb assigned the V and J calls; the authors' analysis was not used. The sample includes approximately 640,000 distinct CDR3 sequences, with more than 40% observed a single time. The top ten constitute 3.3% of the sample.

What the work shows at the level of the full study, not this receptor alone: In validation, the model predicted ophthalmopathy progression with nearly 71% sensitivity and around 72% specificity; more than ten predicted patients were CT-confirmed with GO in a median of about 6.2 months. No statistical method was used to predetermine the sample size, and group allocation was not hidden from the investigators. Among expanded thyroid clonotypes with frequency above 0.001, most also showed up in blood, which suggests that blood repertoires may reflect the thyroid immune response. The 13-signature model separated ophthalmopathy from stable hyperthyroidism with 85% to 90% sensitivity and around 84% specificity in cross-validation, and 80%/75% in the test set.

Ophthalmopathy patients were characterized by moderately to severely active disease, a Clinical Activity Score of at least 3, a NOSPECS grade of at least 4, and a disease duration under 3 months. Patients with other autoimmune diseases, uncontrolled infections, pregnancy or lactation were excluded from the study. Clinical symptoms, serum thyroxine, TRAb, thyroid ultrasound and orbital computed tomography formed the basis of the diagnosis. PBMCs were isolated from about 9.2 ml of fresh peripheral blood by Ficoll-Paque density gradient centrifugation. Trizol reagent was used to extract the total RNA, and its quality was then checked on an Agilent 2100 Bioanalyzer. Details on this clonotype: Its target antigen remains unknown. No base-level quality is on record; no much larger clone is a single base apart.

This TCR derives from an adult man with Graves' ophthalmopathy. The chain is assembled from TRBV29-1 and TRBJ2-5; matching of 6 bases hints at TRBD1 as the D gene. The specimen sequenced was peripheral blood. The nucleotide sequence is TGCAGCTTAGAACAGGGTTATGTGCAAGAGACCCAGTACTTC. Its protein product is CSLEQGYVQETQYF.